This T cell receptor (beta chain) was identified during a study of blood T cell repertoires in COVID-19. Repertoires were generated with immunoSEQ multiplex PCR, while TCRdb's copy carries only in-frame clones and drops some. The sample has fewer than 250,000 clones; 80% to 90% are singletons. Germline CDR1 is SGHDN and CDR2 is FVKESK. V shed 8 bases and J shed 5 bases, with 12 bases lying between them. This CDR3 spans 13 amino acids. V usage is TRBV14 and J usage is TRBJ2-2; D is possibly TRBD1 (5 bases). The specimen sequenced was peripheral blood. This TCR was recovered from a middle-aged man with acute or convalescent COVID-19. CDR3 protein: CASGAIGTGELFF. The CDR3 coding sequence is TGTGCCAGCGGGGCTATAGGGACCGGGGAGCTGTTTTTT.